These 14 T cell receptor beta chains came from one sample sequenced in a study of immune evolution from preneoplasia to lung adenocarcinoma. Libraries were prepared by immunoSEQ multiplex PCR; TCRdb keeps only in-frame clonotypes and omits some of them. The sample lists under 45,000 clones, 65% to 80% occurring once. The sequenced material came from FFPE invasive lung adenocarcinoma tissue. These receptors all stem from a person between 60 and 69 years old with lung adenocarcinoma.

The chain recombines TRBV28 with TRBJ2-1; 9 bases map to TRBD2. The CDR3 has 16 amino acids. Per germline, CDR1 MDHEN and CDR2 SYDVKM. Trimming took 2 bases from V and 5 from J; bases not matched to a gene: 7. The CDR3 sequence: CASSLDPAGGNNEQFF. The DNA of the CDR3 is TGTGCCAGCAGTTTAGACCCAGCGGGAGGAAACAATGAGCAGTTCTTC.

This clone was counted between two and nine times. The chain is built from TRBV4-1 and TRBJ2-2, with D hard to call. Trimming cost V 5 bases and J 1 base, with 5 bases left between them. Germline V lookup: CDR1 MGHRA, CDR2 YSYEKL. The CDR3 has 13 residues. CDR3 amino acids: CASSERNTGELFF. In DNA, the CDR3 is TGCGCCAGCAGCGAGAGGAACACCGGGGAGCTGTTTTTT.

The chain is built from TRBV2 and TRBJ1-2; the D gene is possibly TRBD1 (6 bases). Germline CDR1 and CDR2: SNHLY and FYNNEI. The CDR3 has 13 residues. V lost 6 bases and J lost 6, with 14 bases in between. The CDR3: CASRALEGDGYTF. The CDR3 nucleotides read TGTGCCAGCAGGGCACTGGAGGGGGATGGCTACACCTTC. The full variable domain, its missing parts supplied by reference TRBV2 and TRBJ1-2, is EPEVTQTPSHQVTQMGQEVILRCVPISNHLYFYWYRQILGQKVEFLVSFYNNEISEKSEIFDDQFSVERPDGSNFTLKIRSTKLEDSAMYFCASRALEGDGYTFGSGTRLTVV.

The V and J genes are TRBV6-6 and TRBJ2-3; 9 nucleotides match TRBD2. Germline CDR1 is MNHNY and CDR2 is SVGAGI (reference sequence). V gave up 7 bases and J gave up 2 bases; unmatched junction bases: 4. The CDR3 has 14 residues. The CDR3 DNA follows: TGTGCCAGCAAGTTAGCGGGAGCCACAGATACGCAGTATTTT. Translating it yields CASKLAGATDTQYF.

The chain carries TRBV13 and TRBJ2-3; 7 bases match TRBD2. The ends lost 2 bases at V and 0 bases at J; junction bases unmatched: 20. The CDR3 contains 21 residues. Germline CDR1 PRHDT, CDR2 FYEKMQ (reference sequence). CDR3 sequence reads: CASSLRFRRERGVVSTDTQYF. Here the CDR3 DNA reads TGTGCCAGCAGCTTACGTTTCCGGCGGGAGAGGGGTGTTGTTAGCACAGATACGCAGTATTTT.

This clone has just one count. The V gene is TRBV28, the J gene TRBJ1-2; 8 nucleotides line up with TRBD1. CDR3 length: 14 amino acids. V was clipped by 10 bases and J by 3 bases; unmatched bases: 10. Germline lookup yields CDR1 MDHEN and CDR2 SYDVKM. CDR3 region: CAITRGQAYYGYTF. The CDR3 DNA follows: TGTGCCATCACGAGGGGACAGGCCTACTATGGCTACACCTTC.

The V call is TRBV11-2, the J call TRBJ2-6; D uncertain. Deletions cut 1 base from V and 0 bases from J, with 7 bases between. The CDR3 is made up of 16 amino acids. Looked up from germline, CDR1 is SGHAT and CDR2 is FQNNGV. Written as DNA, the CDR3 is TGTGCCAGCAGCTTAGTGACGCACTCTGGGGCCAACGTCCTGACTTTC. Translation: CASSLVTHSGANVLTF.

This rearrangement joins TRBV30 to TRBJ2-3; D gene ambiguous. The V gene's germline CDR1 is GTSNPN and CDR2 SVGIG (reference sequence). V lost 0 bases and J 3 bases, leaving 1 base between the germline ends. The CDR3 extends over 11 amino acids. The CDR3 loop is CAWSVTDTQYF. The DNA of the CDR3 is TGTGCCTGGAGTGTAACAGATACGCAGTATTTT.

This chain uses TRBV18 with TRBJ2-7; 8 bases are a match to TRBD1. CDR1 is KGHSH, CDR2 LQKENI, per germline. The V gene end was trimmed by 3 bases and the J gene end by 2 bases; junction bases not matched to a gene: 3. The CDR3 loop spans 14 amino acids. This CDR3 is CASSPWDRTYEQYF. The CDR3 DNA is TGTGCCAGCTCACCCTGGGACAGGACCTACGAGCAGTACTTC.

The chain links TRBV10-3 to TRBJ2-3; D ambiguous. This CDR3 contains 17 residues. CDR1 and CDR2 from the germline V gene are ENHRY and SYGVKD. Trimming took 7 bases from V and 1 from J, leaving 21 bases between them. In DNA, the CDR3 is TGTGCCATCATTAATGAGACCCGACCAAAGCGCACAGATACGCAGTATTTT. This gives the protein CAIINETRPKRTDTQYF.

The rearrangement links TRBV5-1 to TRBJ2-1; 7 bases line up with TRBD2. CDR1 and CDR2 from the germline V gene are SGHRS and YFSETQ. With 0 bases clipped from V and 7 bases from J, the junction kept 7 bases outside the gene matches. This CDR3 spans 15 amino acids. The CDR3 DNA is TGCGCCAGCAGCTTGGGGGAGACTAGCAGGAATGAGCAGTTCTTC. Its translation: CASSLGETSRNEQFF.

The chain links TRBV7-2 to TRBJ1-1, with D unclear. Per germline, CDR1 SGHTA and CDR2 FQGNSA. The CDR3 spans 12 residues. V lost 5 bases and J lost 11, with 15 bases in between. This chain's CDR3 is CASSPTGLYAFF. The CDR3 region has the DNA TGTGCCAGCAGCCCCACCGGGCTGTACGCTTTCTTT.

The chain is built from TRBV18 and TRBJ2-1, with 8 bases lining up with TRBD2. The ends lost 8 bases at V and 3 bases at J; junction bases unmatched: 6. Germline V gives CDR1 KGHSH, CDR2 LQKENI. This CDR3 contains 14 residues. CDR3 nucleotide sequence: TGTGCCAGCCGGGACGGGAGGGACTACAATGAGCAGTTCTTC. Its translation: CASRDGRDYNEQFF.

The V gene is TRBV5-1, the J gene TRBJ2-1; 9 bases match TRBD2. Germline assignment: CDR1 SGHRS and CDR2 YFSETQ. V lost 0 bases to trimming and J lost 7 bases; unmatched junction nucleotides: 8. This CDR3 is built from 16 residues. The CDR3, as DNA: TGCGCCAGCAGCTTGGGTTTTGGCGGGAGGGCTAATGAGCAGTTCTTC. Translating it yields CASSLGFGGRANEQFF.